This T cell receptor beta chain was recorded in a study of blood T cell repertoires in COVID-19. Turning to the study itself: The United States, Italy and Spain provided the acute and convalescent COVID-19 samples.

This clone was observed a handful of times. As processed by the authors: Amplification of reference gene primers was used by the study to estimate nucleated cell counts. The method was immunoSEQ multiplex PCR; TCRdb's version includes in-frame clones alone and lacks a portion of them. V and J calls and clone size are those listed in that table; D and trimming were worked out from the DNA. The sample has around 190,000 clones, roughly 85% seen once. Trimming stripped 8 bases from V and 5 bases from J, with 18 bases between. Germline V gene lookup returns CDR1 LNHDA and CDR2 SQIVND (reference sequence). This CDR3 contains 14 residues.

V usage is TRBV19 and J usage is TRBJ1-1, with D possibly being TRBD1 (5 bases). The sequence was obtained from an elderly woman with acute or convalescent COVID-19. The sample was peripheral blood. The CDR3 here is CASRQKTRSTEAFF. CDR3 nucleotides: TGTGCCAGTCGACAGAAGACCCGGAGTACTGAAGCTTTCTTT.